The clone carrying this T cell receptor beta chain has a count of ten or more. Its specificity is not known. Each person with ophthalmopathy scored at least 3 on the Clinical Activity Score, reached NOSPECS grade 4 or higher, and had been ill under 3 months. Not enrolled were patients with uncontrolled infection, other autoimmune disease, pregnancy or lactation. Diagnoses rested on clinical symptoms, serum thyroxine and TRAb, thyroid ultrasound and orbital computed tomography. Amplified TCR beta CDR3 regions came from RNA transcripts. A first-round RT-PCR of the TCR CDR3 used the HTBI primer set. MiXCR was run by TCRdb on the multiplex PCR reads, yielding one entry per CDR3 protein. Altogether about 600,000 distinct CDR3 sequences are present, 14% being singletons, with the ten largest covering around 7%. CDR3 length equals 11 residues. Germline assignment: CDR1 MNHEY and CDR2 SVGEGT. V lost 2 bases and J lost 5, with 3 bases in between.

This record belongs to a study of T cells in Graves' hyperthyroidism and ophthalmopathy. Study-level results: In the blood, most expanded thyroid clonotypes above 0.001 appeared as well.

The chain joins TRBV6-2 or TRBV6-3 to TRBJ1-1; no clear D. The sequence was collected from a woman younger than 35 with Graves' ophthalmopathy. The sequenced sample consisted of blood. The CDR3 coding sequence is TGTGCCAGCAGTTACAGGACTGAAGCTTTCTTT. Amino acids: CASSYRTEAFF.